The next 15 T cell receptor beta chains were all read from a single sample in a study of shared clonotypes between healthy human individuals. The naive CD8 population came from CD45RO-negative cells selected for CCR7, without terminally differentiated effector memory CD45RA+ cells. Assay: immunoSEQ multiplex PCR; the TCRdb copy retains only in-frame clones and omits some. The sample yields under 1 million clones, roughly 96% seen once. Sequencing input: naive CD8+ T cells sorted from blood. The receptors derive from a man under 40 in good health.

CDR3 in amino acids: CASTTRVAESTDTQYF. The CDR3 coding sequence is TGTGCCAGTACAACCCGGGTAGCGGAGTCCACAGATACGCAGTATTTT. V and J are TRBV19 and TRBJ2-3; possible D gene TRBD2, 6 bases. V was shortened by 7 bases and J by 2 bases, with 19 bases between the two germline ends. From germline, CDR1 is LNHDA and CDR2 SQIVND (reference sequence). The CDR3 has 16 residues.

V and J are TRBV6-6 and TRBJ2-5, with D unclear. CDR1 and CDR2 from the germline V gene are MNHNY and SVGAGI (reference sequence). The CDR3 consists of 13 residues. V lost 3 bases, J lost 5 bases, and 10 bases lay in between. CDR3 residues: CASSYSLTETQYF. DNA for the CDR3: TGTGCCAGCAGTTATTCACTAACGGAGACCCAGTACTTC.

The chain links TRBV13 to TRBJ2-7; 8 nucleotides align to TRBD1. The V segment lost 5 bases and the J segment 4 bases; nucleotides outside the gene matches: 16. CDR3 length equals 17 residues. From germline, CDR1 is PRHDT and CDR2 FYEKMQ (reference sequence). The CDR3 here is CASSPPSRGTGGYEQYF. DNA of the CDR3: TGTGCCAGCAGCCCACCCTCCAGGGGAACAGGGGGTTACGAGCAGTACTTC.

To note about this clone: Different DNA sequences within this sample yield the same CDR3. This chain links TRBV2 with TRBJ2-7, with D unresolved. Germline CDR1 SNHLY, CDR2 FYNNEI. V dropped 6 bases and J dropped 2 bases, with 8 bases sitting between them. The CDR3 spans 12 residues. CDR3 DNA: TGTGCCAGCAGGGACGGTACCTACGAGCAGTACTTC. Its protein is CASRDGTYEQYF.

CDR3 residues: CATSRVQGAFYNEQFF. The CDR3, as DNA: TGTGCCACCAGCAGAGTACAGGGGGCTTTCTACAATGAGCAGTTCTTC. The V and J genes are TRBV15 and TRBJ2-1; 9 bases line up with TRBD1. Germline lookup yields CDR1 LNHNV and CDR2 YYDKDF (reference sequence). J gave up 3 bases and V 1 base, and 4 bases lay outside the gene matches. CDR3 length equals 16 residues.

The CDR3 bases are TGCAGCTCCACCAACTATGCTCCCCATGAGCAGTTCTTC. It is translated as CSSTNYAPHEQFF. The V and J genes are TRBV29-1 and TRBJ2-1; D remains unclear. The V and J ends lost 8 bases and 8 bases respectively, with 19 bases between them. CDR3 length: 13 amino acids. CDR1 and CDR2 (germline): SQVTM, ANQGSEA.

The chain uses TRBV2 and TRBJ1-4; no clear D gene. The V gene's germline CDR1 is SNHLY and CDR2 FYNNEI. The germline V and J ends were trimmed by 0 bases and 4 bases, with 9 bases remaining between them. This CDR3 spans 15 amino acids. The CDR3 is CASSEAGVFNEKLFF. The CDR3 nucleotides are TGTGCCAGCAGTGAAGCTGGGGTCTTTAATGAAAAACTGTTTTTT.

This rearrangement joins TRBV6-1 to TRBJ2-7; D perhaps matches TRBD2 (5 bases). The V and J ends lost 4 bases and 2 bases respectively, with 12 bases between them. CDR3 size: 14 residues. Germline assignment: CDR1 MNHNS and CDR2 SASEGT. The CDR3 nucleotides read TGTGCCAGCAGTGGGGTTAGCGAGACCTACGAGCAGTACTTC. It is translated as CASSGVSETYEQYF.

The V and J genes are TRBV9 and TRBJ2-7, with D tentatively TRBD2 (6 bases). The CDR3 has 13 residues. Germline V gene data show CDR1 as SGDLS and CDR2 as YYNGEE. V lost 4 bases and J 4 bases, leaving 12 bases between the germline ends. The CDR3 here is CASSTPGEYEQYF. In nucleotides, the CDR3 is TGTGCCAGCAGCACCCCGGGGGAATACGAGCAGTACTTC.

The genes are TRBV5-1 and TRBJ2-2, with D possibly matching TRBD1 (5 bases). V shed 0 bases and J shed 6 bases, with 9 bases lying between them. The CDR3 contains 14 residues. Germline CDR1 and CDR2: SGHRS and YFSETQ. The CDR3 DNA is TGCGCCAGCAGCTTGGCCCCAGGGTCCGGGGAGCTGTTTTTT. Protein: CASSLAPGSGELFF.

CDR3: CASSLASGNYNEQFF. The CDR3 bases are TGTGCCAGCAGCTTAGCTAGCGGGAATTACAATGAGCAGTTCTTC. This sequence joins TRBV7-9 and TRBJ2-1; 8 nucleotides agree with TRBD2. This CDR3 is 15 amino acids long. With V trimmed by 0 bases and J by 4 bases, 2 bases remained unmatched. Germline lookup yields CDR1 SEHNR and CDR2 FQNEAQ (reference sequence).

The chain uses TRBV28 and TRBJ2-5; 9 bases match TRBD2. V lost 5 bases, J lost 0 bases, and 10 bases stayed unmatched. Germline V gene lookup returns CDR1 MDHEN and CDR2 SYDVKM. The CDR3 runs to 17 residues. CDR3 bases: TGTGCCAGCAGTCCCCAAATAGCGGGAGCAAACCAAGAGACCCAGTACTTC. Protein: CASSPQIAGANQETQYF.

This rearrangement joins TRBV15 to TRBJ2-1; D possibly corresponds to TRBD1 (6 bases). Germline V gene lookup returns CDR1 LNHNV and CDR2 YYDKDF (reference sequence). V was shortened by 4 bases and J by 7 bases, with 11 bases between the two germline ends. This CDR3 comprises 13 residues. CDR3 protein: CATSILRGNEQFF. In DNA form, the CDR3 reads TGTGCCACCAGCATATTGAGGGGGAATGAGCAGTTCTTC. Supplemented by reference TRBV15 and TRBJ2-1, the full variable domain reads DAMVIQNPRYQVTQFGKPVTLSCSQTLNHNVMYWYQQKSSQAPKLLFHYYDKDFNNEADTPDNFQSRRPNTSFCFLDIRSPGLGDTAMYLCATSILRGNEQFFGPGTRLTVL.

The J gene is TRBJ2-7, the V gene TRBV27; 8 bases match TRBD2. The germline V gene has CDR1 MNHEY and CDR2 SMNVEV (reference sequence). V gave up 3 bases and J gave up 4 bases; unmatched junction bases: 2. The CDR3 runs to 13 residues. The CDR3 coding sequence is TGTGCCAGCAGTTTGACTAGCGAATACGAGCAGTACTTC. Protein product: CASSLTSEYEQYF.

The gene calls are TRBV5-4 and TRBJ1-2; no firm D call. Trimming removed 0 bases from V and 7 bases from J, with 10 bases in between. The CDR3 runs to 13 residues. CDR1 is SGHNT and CDR2 is YYREEE in the germline V gene (reference sequence). Written as DNA, the CDR3 is TGTGCCAGCAGCTTGGGTAACGGAGGTGGCTACACCTTC. Residues: CASSLGNGGGYTF.